Listed below are T cell receptor beta chains from one sample, sequenced in a study of cytomegalovirus exposure and HLA in healthy donors. TCRdb's table, derived via immunoSEQ multiplex PCR, lists solely in-frame clones and lacks some. The table counts 100,000 or so clones; under 0.7% lies in the top ten. The source material was PBMCs. All receptors come from a man aged 45 to 65 in good health and CMV-seronegative. Each CDR3 is given with its conserved first and last residue. Fields, in order: V gene, CDR3 protein.

TRBV6-1 | CATRGTGSEETQYF
TRBV11-2 | CASSFGLSGNTIYF
TRBV7-9 | CASSSYPGTVNYGYTF
TRBV18 | CASSPQSAEAFF
TRBV4-3 | CASSQEPLRGENNEQFF
TRBV7-2 | CASNTRQGAGYGYTF
TRBV7-9 | CASSLTGGTYAWSTEAFF
TRBV11-2 | CASSFSSGGKVNFYEQYF
TRBV6-5 | CASRLRTGEVFGAFF
TRBV4-3 | CASSQGRGSYNEQFF